A single sample is the source of the 21 T cell receptor beta chains below, sequenced in a study of T cell responses to AZD1222 COVID-19 vaccine. The assay was immunoSEQ multiplex PCR, and TCRdb's table has in-frame clones only and misses some. The sample records hundreds of thousands of clones, 93% being singletons. The sequenced sample was peripheral blood, obtained on day 0 of MenACWY control vaccination. Source of these receptors: an adult in good health.

The chain employs TRBV4-3 and TRBJ2-7, with 7 nucleotides matching TRBD1. The CDR3 is made up of 14 amino acids. The V segment lost 4 bases and the J segment 0 bases; nucleotides outside the gene matches: 3. Germline assignment: CDR1 LGHNA and CDR2 YSLEER. The CDR3 loop is CASSPGQDSYEQYF. CDR3 in DNA: TGCGCCAGCAGCCCTGGACAGGACTCCTACGAGCAGTACTTC.

This chain connects TRBV7-9 to TRBJ1-1; D might be TRBD1 (6 bases). This CDR3 contains 15 residues. V lost 5 bases to trimming and J lost 1 base, with 14 bases between them. Germline CDR1 and CDR2: SEHNR and FQNEAQ (reference sequence). The CDR3 DNA sequence: TGTGCCAGCAGCGCGAAAGGGACAACGAACACTGAAGCTTTCTTT. Protein product: CASSAKGTTNTEAFF.

This clone was seen just once. This sequence joins TRBV11-2 and TRBJ2-1; 9 bases match TRBD2. The CDR3 covers 16 residues. The germline gives CDR1 SGHAT, CDR2 FQNNGV. V was pared by 3 bases and J by 1 base, with 4 bases of the junction left unmatched. The CDR3 DNA follows: TGTGCCAGCAGCTTTGGCGGGGGGGCGTCCTACAATGAGCAGTTCTTC. This encodes CASSFGGGASYNEQFF. Variable domain in full (rest from reference TRBV11-2 and TRBJ2-1): EAGVAQSPRYKIIEKRQSVAFWCNPISGHATLYWYQQILGQGPKLLIQFQNNGVVDDSQLPKDRFSAERLKGVDSTLKIQPAKLEDSAVYLCASSFGGGASYNEQFFGPGTRLTVL.

The chain joins TRBV19 to TRBJ1-5, with unresolved D. The CDR3 is 15 residues long. Germline values: CDR1 LNHDA, CDR2 SQIVND (reference sequence). The V gene lost 7 bases and the J gene lost 1 base, with 14 bases spanning the gap. This CDR3 reads CASTAGTSSNQPQHF. The CDR3 bases are TGTGCCAGTACGGCGGGAACTTCAAGCAATCAGCCCCAGCATTTT.

This clone was found once. V usage is TRBV28 and J usage is TRBJ2-7; D remains ambiguous. Trimming left V 5 bases short and J 2 bases short, with 10 bases between. CDR3 length: 13 residues. Germline lookup yields CDR1 MDHEN and CDR2 SYDVKM. CDR3: CASSPGRTYEQYF. CDR3 DNA sequence: TGTGCCAGCAGTCCCGGAAGGACCTACGAGCAGTACTTC.

The gene calls are TRBV12-3 or TRBV12-4 and TRBJ1-1; D ambiguous. CDR3 length equals 13 residues. The V end lost 8 bases, the J end lost 2 bases, and 12 bases lay between the germline ends. The CDR3 sequence: CASERRGNTEAFF. The DNA of the CDR3 is TGTGCCAGCGAAAGACGGGGAAACACTGAAGCTTTCTTT.

V is TRBV7-2 and J is TRBJ1-1, with D uncertain. The CDR3 length is 14 residues. The germline CDR1 and CDR2 sequences are SGHTA and FQGNSA. Trimming removed 1 base from V and 1 base from J, with 7 bases in between. The CDR3 nucleotides read TGTGCCAGCAGCTTAGGAGGAACGAACACTGAAGCTTTCTTT. This codes for CASSLGGTNTEAFF.

The chain joins TRBV5-1 to TRBJ2-3; no clear D gene. The CDR3 loop spans 16 amino acids. The V end was cut by 0 bases, the J end by 4 bases, with 15 bases between. Germline V gives CDR1 SGHRS, CDR2 YFSETQ. This chain's CDR3 is CASSLAPRTTADTQYF. The CDR3 nucleotides read TGCGCCAGCAGCTTGGCCCCAAGAACCACCGCAGATACGCAGTATTTT.

The V gene is TRBV3-1 (or the pseudogene TRBV3-2), the J gene TRBJ1-5, with D uncertain. Trimming cost V 1 base and J 4 bases, with 5 bases left between them. This CDR3 has 13 amino acids. Germline values: CDR1 LGHDT, CDR2 YNNKEL (reference sequence). Written as DNA, the CDR3 is TGTGCCAGCAGCCAAGTCCCGAATCAGCCCCAGCATTTT. It encodes CASSQVPNQPQHF.

On this clone: The junction and the germline gene differ at one end; a read error may be behind it. The rearrangement links TRBV12-3 or TRBV12-4 to TRBJ2-1; D is undetermined. CDR3 size: 13 residues. CDR3 nucleotides: TGTGCCAGCAGTTTAGGCGGCCTCCATGATTGGCTCTTC. It specifies CASSLGGLHDWLF.

The genes are TRBV7-8 and TRBJ2-1, with 7 bases fitting TRBD1. Trimming at V came to 7 bases and at J to 8 bases, leaving 8 bases not matched to a gene. The CDR3 sequence is 13 residues long. Germline values: CDR1 SGHVS, CDR2 FQNEAQ. This CDR3 reads CASTRQGSYEQFF. The CDR3 DNA is TGTGCCAGCACCCGACAGGGAAGTTATGAGCAGTTCTTC.

This clone was counted between two and nine times. V and J are TRBV7-2 and TRBJ2-1; D is perhaps TRBD1 or TRBD2 (5 bases each). Deletions cut 4 bases from V and 10 bases from J, with 17 bases between. In germline, CDR1 is SGHTA, CDR2 FQGNSA. The CDR3 length is 14 residues. This chain's CDR3 is CASSSYEEGREQFF. Written as DNA, the CDR3 is TGTGCCAGCAGCTCGTACGAAGAGGGGCGCGAGCAGTTCTTC.

This sequence joins TRBV9 and TRBJ2-3; D not certain. The CDR3 loop spans 13 amino acids. From germline, CDR1 is SGDLS and CDR2 YYNGEE. The V gene lost 1 base and the J gene lost 2 bases, with 5 bases spanning the gap. Here the CDR3 reads CASSVRATDTQYF. In DNA form, the CDR3 reads TGTGCCAGCAGCGTACGGGCCACAGATACGCAGTATTTT.

V usage is TRBV27 and J usage is TRBJ2-5; 7 bases match TRBD1. The trim removed 5 bases at V and 1 base at J, leaving 10 bases unmatched. Per germline, CDR1 MNHEY and CDR2 SMNVEV (reference sequence). The CDR3 length is 16 residues. The CDR3: CASSKRPGQSQETQYF. CDR3 nucleotides: TGTGCCAGCAGTAAAAGGCCGGGACAGTCCCAAGAGACCCAGTACTTC.

V usage is TRBV6-5 and J usage is TRBJ2-7; 8 bases match TRBD1. The CDR3 is made up of 14 amino acids. CDR1 is MNHEY, CDR2 SVGAGI, per germline. With 6 bases clipped from V and 2 bases from J, the junction kept 6 bases outside the gene matches. The DNA for the CDR3 is TGTGCCAGCAGGAGGGGACAGGCCGCCTACGAGCAGTACTTC. It specifies CASRRGQAAYEQYF.

This clone appeared once. The J gene is TRBJ1-2, the V gene TRBV2; D remains unclear. The CDR3 has 13 residues. Trimming stripped 8 bases from V and 4 bases from J, with 14 bases between. Germline CDR1 SNHLY, CDR2 FYNNEI. The CDR3 loop is CASGGYGSYGYTF. CDR3 sequence (DNA): TGTGCCAGCGGCGGGTACGGATCCTATGGCTACACCTTC.

The V and J genes are TRBV18 and TRBJ1-6, with D unclear. The CDR3 is 14 amino acids. Between the trimmed V and J ends, which lost 6 bases and 6 bases, there was a span of 12 bases. The germline CDR1 and CDR2 sequences are KGHSH and LQKENI. The CDR3 nucleotides read TGTGCCAGCTCCCTGACGGACGTTAATTCACCCCTCCACTTT. It is translated as CASSLTDVNSPLHF.

The chain employs TRBV3-1 (or the pseudogene TRBV3-2) and TRBJ2-2; 9 bases fit TRBD2. CDR3 length: 17 amino acids. The V and J ends lost 4 bases and 0 bases, in that order; junction bases with no gene match: 6. Per germline, CDR1 LGHDT and CDR2 YNNKEL (reference sequence). The CDR3 DNA follows: TGTGCCAGCAGCCGTGCGGGGGGGGGCACGAACACCGGGGAGCTGTTTTTT. Translated, it gives CASSRAGGGTNTGELFF.

The V call is TRBV18, the J call TRBJ1-3, with 8 positions matching TRBD1. There are 17 residues in the CDR3. Germline V gives CDR1 KGHSH, CDR2 LQKENI. With 3 bases clipped from V and 2 bases from J, the junction kept 9 bases outside the gene matches. The CDR3 loop reads CASSPSRDRGAGNTIYF. CDR3 DNA sequence: TGTGCCAGCTCACCGTCCCGCGACAGGGGCGCTGGAAACACCATATATTTT.

This chain links TRBV18 with TRBJ2-2, with 8 bases fitting TRBD1. CDR1 KGHSH and CDR2 LQKENI come from the germline V gene. V gave up 8 bases and J gave up 4 bases; unmatched junction bases: 6. CDR3 length: 14 amino acids. The CDR3 bases are TGTGCCAGCACAAAAACAGGGGGCACCGGGGAGCTGTTTTTT. Encoded protein: CASTKTGGTGELFF.

The chain links TRBV19 to TRBJ2-4, with D perhaps matching TRBD2 (6 bases). Per germline, CDR1 LNHDA and CDR2 SQIVND (reference sequence). This CDR3 spans 21 amino acids. V was pared by 4 bases and J by 5 bases, with 33 bases between. CDR3 nucleotides: TGTGCCAGTAGTACCTTAACGGGACTTCGGGTTGGAGGTCCGCGCGAAAACATTCAGTACTTC. It yields the protein CASSTLTGLRVGGPRENIQYF.